This entry lists 30 T cell receptor beta chains sequenced from one sample in a study of cytomegalovirus exposure and HLA in healthy donors. The PCR had 60 Vbeta and 13 Jbeta primers. The data were produced by immunoSEQ multiplex PCR, yet TCRdb's version contains in-frame clones alone and is incomplete. The sample includes 150,000 to 200,000 clones, 70% to 80% seen only once; the top ten take about 2%. The sample consisted of PBMCs. The receptors were gathered from a man aged 35 to 55 in good health and CMV-seronegative.

The rearrangement links TRBV2 to TRBJ2-3; TRBD2 matches 10 bases. The V segment lost 7 bases and the J segment 7 bases; nucleotides outside the gene matches: 17. CDR1 SNHLY and CDR2 FYNNEI come from the germline V gene. This CDR3 is built from 17 residues. CDR3 DNA: TGTGCCAGCAAGCCCGAGAGGCTAGCGGGGGCGGGGAATACGCAGTATTTT. This sequence encodes CASKPERLAGAGNTQYF.

The chain has TRBV4-2 and TRBJ2-1; 7 bases line up with TRBD1. Losses at the gene ends were 1 base for V and 7 bases for J; bases not matched to a gene: 1. CDR1 is LGHNA, CDR2 YNFKEQ, per germline. The CDR3 extends over 13 amino acids. The CDR3 coding sequence is TGTGCCAGCAGCCAAGCCAGGGGGAATGAGCAGTTCTTC. Its protein product is CASSQARGNEQFF.

This rearrangement joins TRBV2 to TRBJ2-7; D might be TRBD1 (6 bases). The V gene lost 6 bases and the J gene lost 7 bases, with 10 bases spanning the gap. Germline V lookup: CDR1 SNHLY, CDR2 FYNNEI. This CDR3 region has 11 residues. CDR3 residues: CASRRGIEQYF. In DNA, the CDR3 is TGTGCCAGCAGGAGGGGGATTGAGCAGTACTTC.

V gene TRBV4-1 combines with J gene TRBJ1-5; 9 nucleotides align to TRBD1. V lost 2 bases and J lost 7; bases outside the gene matches: 6. Germline CDR1 is MGHRA and CDR2 is YSYEKL. The CDR3 runs 15 residues. The DNA of the CDR3 is TGCGCCAGCAGCCAATCTACAGGGGGCGGACAGCCCCAGCATTTT. Translation gives CASSQSTGGGQPQHF.

The sample holds a few counts of this clone. The chain links TRBV5-8 to TRBJ2-7; no firm D call. Germline V gene sequence: CDR1 SGHTS, CDR2 YDEGEE. This CDR3 is built from 14 residues. The germline V and J ends were trimmed by 1 base and 0 bases, with 8 bases remaining between them. The CDR3 DNA reads as TGTGCCAGCAGCTTGCGGGTGAGCTCCTACGAGCAGTACTTC. Translating gives CASSLRVSSYEQYF.

This clone was detected once. The chain employs TRBV11-2 and TRBJ1-5; tentatively, D is TRBD1 (6 bases). The germline CDR1 and CDR2 sequences are SGHAT and FQNNGV. The V end lost 1 base, the J end lost 4 bases, and 14 bases lay between the germline ends. The CDR3 extends over 16 amino acids. In DNA, the CDR3 is TGTGCCAGCAGCTTAGTAGCCAGGGGTTGTAATCAGCCCCAGCATTTT. Amino acid sequence: CASSLVARGCNQPQHF.

The chain links TRBV5-1 to TRBJ1-1; the D gene is possibly TRBD1 (6 bases). Trimming removed 0 bases at V and 0 bases at J, with 12 bases between. The CDR3 is made up of 16 amino acids. Germline V gene lookup returns CDR1 SGHRS and CDR2 YFSETQ. The CDR3 DNA sequence: TGCGCCAGCAGCTTGGACCTACAGGGCTTGAACACTGAAGCTTTCTTT. Translating gives CASSLDLQGLNTEAFF.

The V call is TRBV7-6, the J call TRBJ2-7; the match to TRBD2 covers 8 bases. CDR3 length: 12 residues. With V trimmed by 5 bases and J by 7 bases, 4 bases remained unmatched. CDR1 is SGHVS and CDR2 is FNYEAQ in the germline V gene. CDR3 DNA sequence: TGTGCCAGCAGCCGAGCGGGAGAAGAGCAGTACTTC. Translated: CASSRAGEEQYF.

This clone appeared a single time. The chain joins TRBV30 to TRBJ2-3, with D possibly matching TRBD2 (5 bases). The V gene's germline CDR1 is GTSNPN and CDR2 SVGIG (reference sequence). This CDR3 has 11 residues. V shed 2 bases and J shed 9 bases, with 9 bases lying between them. This CDR3 is CAWSRERTQYF. CDR3 DNA: TGTGCCTGGAGTAGGGAGAGGACGCAGTATTTT.

V usage is TRBV5-5 and J usage is TRBJ2-5; 9 nucleotides line up with TRBD1. Germline CDR1 reads SGHKS; CDR2 reads YYEKEE (reference sequence). The V gene end was trimmed by 4 bases and the J gene end by 1 base; junction bases not matched to a gene: 14. The CDR3 sequence is 18 residues long. CDR3 in amino acids: CASSRIIRDRVTQETQYF. The CDR3 DNA is TGTGCCAGCAGCAGAATAATCCGGGACAGGGTGACCCAAGAGACCCAGTACTTC.

This clone was counted only a few times. J is TRBJ2-1 and V is TRBV11-1; possibly TRBD2 for D (6 bases). This CDR3 comprises 14 residues. The germline V gene encodes CDR1 SGHAT and CDR2 FQDESV (reference sequence). The V end was cut by 1 base, the J end by 9 bases, with 13 bases between. The chain's CDR3 is CASSLDGGAGEQFF. The CDR3 nucleotides are TGTGCCAGCAGCTTAGACGGGGGTGCGGGTGAGCAGTTCTTC.

A note on this clone: At one end the junction does not follow the germline gene, possibly because of a read error. The rearrangement uses TRBV7-9 and TRBJ2-1; D is uncertain. The CDR3 has 15 residues. The germline V gene encodes CDR1 SEHNR and CDR2 FQNEAQ (reference sequence). Written as DNA, the CDR3 is TGTGCCAGCAGCTACCTCGCGGATAAATACAATGAGCAGCTCTTC. It yields the protein CASSYLADKYNEQLF.

This rearrangement joins TRBV19 to TRBJ2-7; 8 positions match TRBD2. V dropped 4 bases and J dropped 2; count of bases not matched to a gene: 7. The CDR3 totals 15 residues. Germline CDR1 and CDR2: LNHDA and SQIVND (reference sequence). The DNA of the CDR3 is TGTGCCAGTAGTAAGGGGGGACTAGACACCTACGAGCAGTACTTC. It is translated as CASSKGGLDTYEQYF.

This clone appeared a single time. This chain uses TRBV29-1 with TRBJ2-2; D not resolved. Trimming cost V 4 bases and J 0 bases, with 12 bases left between them. In germline, CDR1 is SQVTM, CDR2 ANQGSEA. The CDR3 extends over 15 amino acids. The chain's CDR3 is CSVGSEASNTGELFF. The CDR3 DNA follows: TGCAGCGTTGGCTCAGAAGCGTCGAACACCGGGGAGCTGTTTTTT.

The V and J genes are TRBV19 and TRBJ1-5; 9 bases are shared with TRBD1. Germline V gene data show CDR1 as LNHDA and CDR2 as SQIVND (reference sequence). With V trimmed by 4 bases and J by 7 bases, 5 bases remained unmatched. CDR3 size: 14 residues. CDR3 nucleotide sequence: TGTGCCAGTAGTACCGGGACAGGGCCCCAGCCCCAGCATTTT. It encodes CASSTGTGPQPQHF.

The chain recombines TRBV9 with TRBJ2-7; possible D gene TRBD1, 6 bases. V lost 0 bases and J 1 base, leaving 8 bases between the germline ends. This CDR3 is 14 amino acids long. Germline CDR1 SGDLS, CDR2 YYNGEE. CDR3 region: CASSVATGSYEQYF. The CDR3 nucleotides are TGTGCCAGCAGCGTAGCCACAGGGTCCTACGAGCAGTACTTC.

There are a few counts of this clone. The chain uses TRBV27 and TRBJ1-3, with a possible D match to TRBD1 (6 bases). CDR3 length: 15 residues. Germline V gene lookup returns CDR1 MNHEY and CDR2 SMNVEV (reference sequence). V was trimmed by 5 bases and J by 2 bases, leaving 13 bases between them. For the CDR3, the DNA is TGTGCCAGCAGTCAACAGGGTGGGACTGGAAACACCATATATTTT. The encoded protein is CASSQQGGTGNTIYF.

The J gene is TRBJ2-5, the V gene TRBV7-8; 7 bases line up with TRBD2. The J call may be incorrect, as the DNA end agrees better with TRBJ2-7. This CDR3 region has 15 residues. CDR1 and CDR2 from the germline V gene are SGHVS and FQNEAQ. CDR3 sequence (DNA): TGTGCCAGCAGCTTTCGGGGTAGCGGGCCCTACGAGCAGTACTTC. It codes for CASSFRGSGPYEQYF.

The rearrangement links TRBV6-1 to TRBJ1-2, with 10 nucleotides matching TRBD1. Unmatched junction bases numbered 4, after V lost 3 bases and J lost 6 bases. Per the germline V gene, CDR1 is MNHNS and CDR2 is SASEGT. CDR3 length equals 14 residues. The CDR3 protein is CASSDRDRGHGYTF. The CDR3 DNA sequence: TGTGCCAGCAGTGACCGGGACAGGGGTCATGGCTACACCTTC.

The chain couples TRBV29-1 to TRBJ1-5, with D perhaps TRBD1 (6 bases). The germline V and J ends were trimmed by 5 bases and 1 base, with 9 bases remaining between them. Germline loops: CDR1 SQVTM, CDR2 ANQGSEA. There are 13 residues in the CDR3. The CDR3 region is CSVPQGSNQPQHF. The CDR3 DNA reads TGCAGCGTTCCCCAGGGGAGCAATCAGCCCCAGCATTTT.

This rearrangement joins TRBV5-1 to TRBJ1-2; 8 bases agree with TRBD1. Trimming removed 1 base from V and 0 bases from J; junction bases left unmatched: 8. CDR3 length: 17 amino acids. In germline, CDR1 is SGHRS, CDR2 YFSETQ. The CDR3 region is CASSLRSGGETNYGYTF. In nucleotides, the CDR3 is TGCGCCAGCAGCTTGCGTTCAGGGGGCGAGACTAACTATGGCTACACCTTC.

The rearrangement uses TRBV5-1 and TRBJ2-5, with 11 bases identical to TRBD1. The V and J ends lost 4 bases and 3 bases, in that order; junction bases with no gene match: 11. There are 17 residues in the CDR3. CDR1 and CDR2 (germline): SGHRS, YFSETQ. For the CDR3, the DNA is TGCGCCAGCAGCCCCCACACAGGGACAGGGGGGGAAGAGACCCAGTACTTC. It codes for CASSPHTGTGGEETQYF.

The V gene is TRBV7-2, the J gene TRBJ2-2; maybe TRBD2 (6 bases). The length of the CDR3 is 16 residues. Germline V CDR1 and CDR2: SGHTA, FQGNSA. With 5 bases removed from V and 0 bases from J, the gap between germline ends came to 13 bases. The CDR3 here is CASSHRTNANTGELFF. CDR3 DNA sequence: TGTGCCAGCAGCCACAGGACTAACGCGAACACCGGGGAGCTGTTTTTT.

Regarding this clone: One junction end disagrees with the germline gene, perhaps due to a read error. The rearrangement joins TRBV30 to TRBJ2-4, with 10 bases fitting TRBD1. Germline CDR1 is GTSNPN and CDR2 is SVGIG (reference sequence). The CDR3 length is 18 residues. The chain's CDR3 is CAWSVRDRGVFVKNSQYF. For the CDR3, the DNA is TGTGCCTGGAGTGTACGGGACAGGGGCGTTTTTGTCAAAAACAGTCAGTACTTC.

As to this clone: A junction boundary mismatches the germline segment, possibly from a read error. V usage is TRBV18 and J usage is TRBJ2-6; a weak D match, TRBD1 (5 bases). The CDR3 loop spans 17 amino acids. Germline loops: CDR1 KGHSH, CDR2 LQKENI. CDR3 DNA: TGTGCCAGCTCACCACGGACGGCGCAATCTGGGGCCAACGGCCTGACTTTC. Translation: CASSPRTAQSGANGLTF.

This chain links TRBV20-1 with TRBJ1-2, with no clear D. Trimming pared 2 bases from V and 7 bases from J, leaving 8 bases between. Germline-derived CDR1 and CDR2 are DFQATT and SNEGSKA (reference sequence). The CDR3 has 11 residues. The DNA for the CDR3 is TGCAGTGCTAGAACGCCGCGTGGCTACACCTTC. Translating gives CSARTPRGYTF.

The chain joins TRBV13 to TRBJ2-1; the D gene is possibly TRBD1 (5 bases). CDR3 length: 13 amino acids. Trimming removed 0 bases at V and 12 bases at J, with 12 bases between. Per the germline V gene, CDR1 is PRHDT and CDR2 is FYEKMQ (reference sequence). The CDR3 nucleotides are TGTGCCAGCAGCTTAGGAGGGCAGGGCGGGCAGTTCTTC. Its protein is CASSLGGQGGQFF.

The V call is TRBV5-5, the J call TRBJ2-5, with a weak D call TRBD2 (6 bases). With the DNA end fitting TRBJ2-7 better, the J assignment may be wrong. CDR3 length: 14 amino acids. Germline loops: CDR1 SGHKS, CDR2 YYEKEE (reference sequence). CDR3 sequence: CASSYSGVSYEQYF. The CDR3 DNA is TGTGCCAGCAGCTACTCGGGGGTTTCCTACGAGCAGTACTTC.

V usage is TRBV10-3 and J usage is TRBJ2-1; 8 positions agree with TRBD1. The V segment lost 3 bases and the J segment 15 bases; nucleotides outside the gene matches: 7. The CDR3 consists of 12 residues. CDR1 and CDR2 from the germline V gene are ENHRY and SYGVKD. In DNA, the CDR3 is TGTGCCATCAGTGACTACGTGGGGACAGGGTTCTTC. Translating gives CAISDYVGTGFF.

The rearrangement links TRBV9 to TRBJ1-2, with 8 positions matching TRBD1. The CDR3 has 15 residues. Germline trimming cut 2 bases from V and 0 bases from J; bases unmatched to any gene: 3. Germline loops: CDR1 SGDLS, CDR2 YYNGEE. The CDR3 nucleotides read TGTGCCAGCAGCGTCGGACAGGGAACTAACTATGGCTACACCTTC. Translating gives CASSVGQGTNYGYTF.